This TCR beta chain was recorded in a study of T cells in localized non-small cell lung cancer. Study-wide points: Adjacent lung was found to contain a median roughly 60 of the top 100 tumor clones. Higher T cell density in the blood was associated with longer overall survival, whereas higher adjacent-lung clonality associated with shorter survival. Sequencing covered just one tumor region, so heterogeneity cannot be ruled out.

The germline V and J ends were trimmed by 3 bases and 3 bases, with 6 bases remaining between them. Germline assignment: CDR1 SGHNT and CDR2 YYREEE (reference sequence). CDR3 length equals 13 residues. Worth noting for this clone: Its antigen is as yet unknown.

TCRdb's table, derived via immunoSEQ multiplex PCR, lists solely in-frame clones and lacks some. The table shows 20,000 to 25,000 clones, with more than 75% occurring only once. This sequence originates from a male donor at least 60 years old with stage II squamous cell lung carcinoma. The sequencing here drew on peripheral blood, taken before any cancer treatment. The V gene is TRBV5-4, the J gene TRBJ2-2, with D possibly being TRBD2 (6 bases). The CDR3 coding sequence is TGTGCCAGCAGCTGGGGGGACACCGGGGAGCTGTTTTTT. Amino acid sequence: CASSWGDTGELFF.